These T cell receptor beta chains were read from a single sample in a study of T cells in Graves' hyperthyroidism and ophthalmopathy. One entry per CDR3 protein, called by TCRdb with MiXCR from the multiplex PCR reads. The profile covers about 380,000 distinct CDR3 sequences, with approximately 13% appearing a single time and less than 25% taken by the ten largest. Sequenced sample: blood. The receptors shown here come from a young man with Graves' hyperthyroidism that later progressed to Graves' ophthalmopathy. Each CDR3 is given with its conserved first and last residue. D genes are given only for firm matches. Where a row states a size, it is once, few, many or the class of an expanded clone; other rows omit it.

V gene	J gene	D gene	clone size	CDR3 protein	CDR3 DNA
TRBV14	TRBJ1-1	.	many	CASSQDWGEVGPNTEAFF	TGTGCCAGCAGCCAAGACTGGGGGGAAGTTGGCCCGAACACTGAAGCTTTCTTT
TRBV30	TRBJ2-1	.	many	CAWSFTAYNEQFF	TGTGCCTGGAGTTTTACTGCCTACAATGAGCAGTTCTTC
TRBV2	TRBJ1-2	.	many	CASVNGYTF	TGTGCCAGCGTCAACGGCTACACCTTC
TRBV5-1	TRBJ2-2	TRBD2	.	CASSLVASGDPTGELFF	TGCGCCAGCAGCTTGGTGGCTAGCGGGGATCCCACCGGGGAGCTGTTTTTT
TRBV7-6	TRBJ2-3	.	many	CASSLDGMMDTQYF	TGTGCCAGCAGCTTAGACGGGATGATGGATACGCAGTATTTT
TRBV5-5	TRBJ1-1	.	many	CASRWEGAVNTEAFF	TGTGCCAGCAGGTGGGAAGGGGCGGTGAACACTGAAGCTTTCTTT
TRBV6-1	TRBJ2-3	.	many	CASSSRDTDTQYF	TGTGCCAGCAGTTCCAGGGACACAGATACGCAGTATTTT
TRBV3-1	TRBJ1-2	TRBD1	many	CASSQDGTGQNYGYTF	TGTGCCAGCAGCCAAGATGGGACAGGGCAGAACTATGGCTACACCTTC
TRBV12-3/TRBV12-4	TRBJ1-5	.	many	CASSPNINSQPQHF	TGTGCCAGCAGTCCAAACATTAACAGTCAGCCCCAGCATTTT
TRBV4-1	TRBJ2-3	.	.	CASSQVSITDTQYF	TGCGCCAGCAGCCAAGTGTCCATCACAGATACGCAGTATTTT
TRBV5-5	TRBJ2-3	TRBD2	once	CASSMGLAGGRTDTQYF	TGTGCCAGCAGCATGGGACTAGCGGGGGGTCGTACAGATACGCAGTATTTT
TRBV11-2	TRBJ1-2	.	many	CASSTWGRVGYTF	TGTGCCAGCAGCACTTGGGGCAGGGTCGGCTACACCTTC
TRBV4-1	TRBJ2-2	TRBD2	many	CASSQVSSGTAGELFF	TGCGCCAGCAGCCAAGTGAGCAGCGGGACCGCCGGGGAGCTGTTTTTT
TRBV12-3/TRBV12-4	TRBJ2-5	TRBD2	few	CASSFNSGGLDSGETQYF	TGTGCCAGCAGTTTTAACAGCGGGGGTTTGGATTCCGGGGAGACCCAGTACTTC
TRBV7-3	TRBJ1-2	.	.	CASSLQGTGGYTF	TGTGCCAGCAGCTTACAGGGCACAGGGGGCTACACCTTC
TRBV6-1	TRBJ2-2	.	.	CASSPRGVETGELFF	TGTGCCAGCAGCCCAAGAGGGGTTGAGACCGGGGAGCTGTTTTTT
TRBV28	TRBJ1-5	TRBD1	.	CASSPLDRVPTQPQHF	TGTGCCAGCAGTCCCCTCGACAGGGTTCCTACTCAGCCCCAGCATTTT
TRBV29-1	TRBJ1-2	.	few	CSVILANYGYTF	TGCAGCGTGATACTAGCTAACTATGGCTACACCTTC
TRBV6-1	TRBJ1-2	.	many	CASNPRVGATGGYTF	TGTGCCAGCAACCCCCGGGTAGGGGCAACGGGTGGCTACACCTTC
TRBV6-5	TRBJ1-1	TRBD1	many	CASSYEGATEAFF	TGTGCCAGCAGTTATGAGGGGGCCACTGAAGCTTTCTTT
TRBV20-1	TRBJ2-7	TRBD2	many	CSARGSGEFYEQYF	TGCAGTGCTAGAGGTAGCGGGGAGTTTTACGAGCAGTACTTC
TRBV5-1	TRBJ1-2	.	many	CASSRAPSNGYTF	TGCGCCAGCAGCCGGGCCCCGAGCAATGGCTACACCTTC
TRBV7-9	TRBJ1-1	.	many	CASSPGQRNTEAFF	TGTGCCAGCAGCCCGGGACAAAGGAACACTGAAGCTTTCTTT
TRBV5-5	TRBJ2-5	TRBD1	many	CASSPNTGEETQYF	TGTGCCAGCAGCCCAAATACAGGGGAAGAGACCCAGTACTTC
TRBV20-1	TRBJ1-2	TRBD1	.	CSARSTGRGYGYTF	TGCAGTGCTAGATCGACAGGGAGGGGTTATGGCTACACCTTC
TRBV14	TRBJ2-1	.	few	CASSHPGYSYNEQFF	TGTGCCAGCAGCCACCCAGGGTATAGCTACAATGAGCAGTTCTTC
TRBV30	TRBJ1-2	.	many	CAWSPLPDGYTF	TGTGCCTGGTCACCCTTACCGGATGGCTACACCTTC
TRBV12-5	TRBJ2-3	.	many	CASGLWLATDTQYF	TGTGCTAGTGGTCTTTGGTTGGCAACAGATACGCAGTATTTT
TRBV11-2	TRBJ1-6	TRBD1	many	CASSTGTGFGSPLHF	TGTGCCAGCAGCACCGGGACAGGGTTCGGTTCACCCCTCCACTTT
TRBV27	TRBJ1-3	.	many	CASSSDGGSGNTIYF	TGTGCCAGCAGTTCGGACGGGGGCTCTGGAAACACCATATATTTT
TRBV11-3	TRBJ2-7	TRBD1	few	CASTLMTGGSNEQYF	TGTGCCAGCACCCTAATGACAGGGGGGTCGAACGAGCAGTACTTC
TRBV7-2	TRBJ1-2	TRBD1	.	CASSFGQGAIGYTF	TGTGCCAGCAGCTTTGGACAGGGGGCAATTGGCTACACCTTC
TRBV12-3/TRBV12-4	TRBJ2-5	.	many	CASSLALGGAETQYF	TGTGCCAGCAGTTTAGCGCTAGGCGGGGCTGAGACCCAGTACTTC
TRBV20-1	TRBJ1-1	.	.	CSARDIGTNTEAFF	TGCAGTGCTAGAGATATAGGAACGAACACTGAAGCTTTCTTT